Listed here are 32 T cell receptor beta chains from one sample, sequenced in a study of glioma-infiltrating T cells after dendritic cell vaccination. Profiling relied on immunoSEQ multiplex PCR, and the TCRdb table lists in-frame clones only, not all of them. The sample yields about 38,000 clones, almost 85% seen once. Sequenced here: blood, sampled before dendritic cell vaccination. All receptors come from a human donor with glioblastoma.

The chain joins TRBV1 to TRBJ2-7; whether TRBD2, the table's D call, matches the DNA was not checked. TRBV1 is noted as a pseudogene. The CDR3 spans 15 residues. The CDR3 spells CTSSQDPRYTYEQYF. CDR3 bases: TGCACCAGCAGCCAAGATCCGAGGTACACCTACGAGCAGTACTTC.

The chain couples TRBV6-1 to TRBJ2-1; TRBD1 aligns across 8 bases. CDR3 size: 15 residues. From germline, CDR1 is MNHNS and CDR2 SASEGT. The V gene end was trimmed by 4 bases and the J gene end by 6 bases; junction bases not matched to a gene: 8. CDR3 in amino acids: CASSGSRGPGNEQFF. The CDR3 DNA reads TGTGCCAGCAGTGGATCCAGGGGGCCCGGCAATGAGCAGTTCTTC.

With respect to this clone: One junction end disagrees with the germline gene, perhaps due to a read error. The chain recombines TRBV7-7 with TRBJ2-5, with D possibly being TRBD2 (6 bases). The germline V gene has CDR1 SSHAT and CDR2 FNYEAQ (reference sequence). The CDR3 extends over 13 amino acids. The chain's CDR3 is CASSLGGQETQYF. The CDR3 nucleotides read TGTGCTAGCAGCTTAGGAGGGCAGGAGACCCAGTACTTC.

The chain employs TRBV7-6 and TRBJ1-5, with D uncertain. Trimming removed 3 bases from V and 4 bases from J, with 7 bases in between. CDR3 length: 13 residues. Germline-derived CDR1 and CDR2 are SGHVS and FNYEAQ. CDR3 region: CASSLERNQPQHF. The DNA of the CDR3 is TGTGCCAGCAGCTTGGAGAGGAATCAGCCCCAGCATTTT.

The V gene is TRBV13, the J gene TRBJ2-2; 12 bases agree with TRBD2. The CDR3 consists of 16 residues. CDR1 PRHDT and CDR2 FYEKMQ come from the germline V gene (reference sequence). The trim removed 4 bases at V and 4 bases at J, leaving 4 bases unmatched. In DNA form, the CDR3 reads TGTGCCAGCAGCTCGGGACTAGCGGGTGCCACCGGGGAGCTGTTTTTT. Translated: CASSSGLAGATGELFF.

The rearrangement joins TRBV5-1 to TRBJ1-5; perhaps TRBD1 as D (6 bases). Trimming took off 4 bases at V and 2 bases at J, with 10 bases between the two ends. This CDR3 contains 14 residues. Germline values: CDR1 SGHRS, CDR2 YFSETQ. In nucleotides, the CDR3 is TGCGCCAGCAGCCCGCAGGGGCGCAATCAGCCCCAGCATTTT. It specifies CASSPQGRNQPQHF.

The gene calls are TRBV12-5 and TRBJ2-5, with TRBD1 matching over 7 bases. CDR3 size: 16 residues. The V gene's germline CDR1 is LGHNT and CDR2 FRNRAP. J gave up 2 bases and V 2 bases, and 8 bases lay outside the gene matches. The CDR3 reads CASGLSRTGTQETQYF. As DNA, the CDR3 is TGTGCTAGTGGTTTGTCGCGGACAGGAACACAAGAGACCCAGTACTTC. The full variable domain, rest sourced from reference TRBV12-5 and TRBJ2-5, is DARVTQTPRHKVTEMGQEVTMRCQPILGHNTVFWYRQTMMQGLELLAYFRNRAPLDDSGMPKDRFSAEMPDATLATLKIQPSEPRDSAVYFCASGLSRTGTQETQYFGPGTRLLVL.

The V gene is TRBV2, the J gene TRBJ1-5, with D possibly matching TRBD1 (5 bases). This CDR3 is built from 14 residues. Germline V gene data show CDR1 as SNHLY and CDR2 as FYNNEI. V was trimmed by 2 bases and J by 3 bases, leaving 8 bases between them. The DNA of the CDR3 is TGTGCCAGCAGTGAATCACAGGCCAATCAGCCCCAGCATTTT. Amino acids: CASSESQANQPQHF.

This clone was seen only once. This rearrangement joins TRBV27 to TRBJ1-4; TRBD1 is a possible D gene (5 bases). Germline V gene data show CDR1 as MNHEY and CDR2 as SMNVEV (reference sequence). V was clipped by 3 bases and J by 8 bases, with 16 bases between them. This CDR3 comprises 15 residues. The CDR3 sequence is CASSFGGTVPEKLFF. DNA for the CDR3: TGTGCCAGCAGTTTTGGGGGGACGGTGCCCGAAAAACTGTTTTTT.

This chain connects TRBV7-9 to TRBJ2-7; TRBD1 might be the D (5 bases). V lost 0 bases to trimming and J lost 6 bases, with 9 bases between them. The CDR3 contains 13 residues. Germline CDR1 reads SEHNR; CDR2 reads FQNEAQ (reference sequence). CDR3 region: CASSLASTGEQYF. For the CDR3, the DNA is TGTGCCAGCAGCTTAGCGTCTACAGGCGAGCAGTACTTC.

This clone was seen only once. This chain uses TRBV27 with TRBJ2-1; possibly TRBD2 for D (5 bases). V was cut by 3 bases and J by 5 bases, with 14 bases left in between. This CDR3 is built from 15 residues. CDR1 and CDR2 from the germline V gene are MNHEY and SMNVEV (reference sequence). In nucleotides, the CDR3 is TGTGCCAGCAGTTTTGGGAGACCGTCGAACAATGAGCAGTTCTTC. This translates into CASSFGRPSNNEQFF.

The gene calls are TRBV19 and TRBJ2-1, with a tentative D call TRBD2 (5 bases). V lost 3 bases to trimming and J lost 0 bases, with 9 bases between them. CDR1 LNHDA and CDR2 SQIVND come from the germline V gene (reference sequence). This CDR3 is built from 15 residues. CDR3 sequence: CASSIGTSSYNEQFF. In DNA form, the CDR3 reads TGTGCCAGTAGTATTGGTACTAGCTCCTACAATGAGCAGTTCTTC.

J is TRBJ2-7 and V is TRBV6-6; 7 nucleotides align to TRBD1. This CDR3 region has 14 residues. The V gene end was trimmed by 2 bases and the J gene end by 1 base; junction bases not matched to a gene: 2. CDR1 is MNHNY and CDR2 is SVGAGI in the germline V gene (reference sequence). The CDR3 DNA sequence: TGTGCCAGCAGTTACGACAGGGTTTCCTACGAGCAGTACTTC. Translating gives CASSYDRVSYEQYF.

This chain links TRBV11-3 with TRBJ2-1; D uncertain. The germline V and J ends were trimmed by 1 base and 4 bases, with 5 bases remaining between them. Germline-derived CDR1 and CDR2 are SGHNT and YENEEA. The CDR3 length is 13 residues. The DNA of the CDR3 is TGTGCCAGCAGCTTAGGCCGGTACAATGAGCAGTTCTTC. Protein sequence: CASSLGRYNEQFF.

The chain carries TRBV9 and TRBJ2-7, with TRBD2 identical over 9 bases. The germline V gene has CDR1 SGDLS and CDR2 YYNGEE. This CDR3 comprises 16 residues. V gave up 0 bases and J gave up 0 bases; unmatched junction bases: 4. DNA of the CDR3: TGTGCCAGCAGCGTAGGGGGACTAGCAAGCTCCTACGAGCAGTACTTC. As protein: CASSVGGLASSYEQYF. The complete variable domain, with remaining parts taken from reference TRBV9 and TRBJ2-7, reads DSGVTQTPKHLITATGQRVTLRCSPRSGDLSVYWYQQSLDQGLQFLIQYYNGEERAKGNILERFSAQQFPDLHSELNLSSLELGDSALYFCASSVGGLASSYEQYFGPGTRLTVT.

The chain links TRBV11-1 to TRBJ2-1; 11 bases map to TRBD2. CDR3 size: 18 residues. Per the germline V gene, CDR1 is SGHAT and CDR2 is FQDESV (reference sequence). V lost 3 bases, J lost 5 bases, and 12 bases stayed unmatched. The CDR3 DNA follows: TGTGCCAGCAGCTTTGGCAGGGGGCTAGCGGGGGGTCACAATGAGCAGTTCTTC. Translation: CASSFGRGLAGGHNEQFF.

The CDR3 spells CASSQVVLSGANVLTF. In DNA, the CDR3 is TGTGCCAGCAGCCAAGTGGTACTCTCTGGGGCCAACGTCCTGACTTTC. The V gene is TRBV2, the J gene TRBJ2-6; D is uncertain. From germline, CDR1 is SNHLY and CDR2 FYNNEI. V lost 6 bases and J 0 bases, leaving 12 bases between the germline ends. The CDR3 has 16 residues.

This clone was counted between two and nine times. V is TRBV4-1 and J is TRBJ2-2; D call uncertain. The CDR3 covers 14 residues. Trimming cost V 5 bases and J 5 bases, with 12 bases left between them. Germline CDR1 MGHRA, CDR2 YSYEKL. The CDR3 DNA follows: TGCGCCAGCAGCTTTGCAGTGGAGACCGGGGAGCTGTTTTTT. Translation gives CASSFAVETGELFF.

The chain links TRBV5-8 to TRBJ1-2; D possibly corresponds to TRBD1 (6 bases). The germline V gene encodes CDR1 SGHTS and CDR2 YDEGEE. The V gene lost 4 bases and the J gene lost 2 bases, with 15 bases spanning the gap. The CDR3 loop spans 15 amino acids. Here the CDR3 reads CASSDTGRGNYGYTF. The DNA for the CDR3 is TGTGCCAGCAGCGATACAGGGAGGGGGAACTATGGCTACACCTTC.

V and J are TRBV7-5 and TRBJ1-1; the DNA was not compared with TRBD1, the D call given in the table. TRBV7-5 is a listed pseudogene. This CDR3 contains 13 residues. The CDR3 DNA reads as TGTGCCAGCAGCTTATCAGGGGGCACTGAAGCTTTCTTT. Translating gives CASSLSGGTEAFF.

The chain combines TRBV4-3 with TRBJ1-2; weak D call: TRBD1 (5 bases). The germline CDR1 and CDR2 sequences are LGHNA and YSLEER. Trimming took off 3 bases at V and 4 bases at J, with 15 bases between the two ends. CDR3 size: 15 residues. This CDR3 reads CASSQWDGGSYGYTF. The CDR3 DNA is TGCGCCAGCAGCCAGTGGGACGGGGGATCCTATGGCTACACCTTC.

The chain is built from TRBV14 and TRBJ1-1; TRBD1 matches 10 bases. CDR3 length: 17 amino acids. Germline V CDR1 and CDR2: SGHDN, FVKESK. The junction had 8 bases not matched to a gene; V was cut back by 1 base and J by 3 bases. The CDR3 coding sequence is TGTGCCAGCAGCCAAGTGCCCGGACAGGGGGGGGACACTGAAGCTTTCTTT. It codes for CASSQVPGQGGDTEAFF.

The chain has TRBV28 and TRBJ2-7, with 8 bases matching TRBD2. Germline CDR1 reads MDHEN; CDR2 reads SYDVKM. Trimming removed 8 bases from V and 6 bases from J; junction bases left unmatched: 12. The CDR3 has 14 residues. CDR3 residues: CASGRISGGPEQYF. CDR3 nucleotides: TGTGCCAGCGGTAGAATCTCGGGGGGGCCCGAGCAGTACTTC.

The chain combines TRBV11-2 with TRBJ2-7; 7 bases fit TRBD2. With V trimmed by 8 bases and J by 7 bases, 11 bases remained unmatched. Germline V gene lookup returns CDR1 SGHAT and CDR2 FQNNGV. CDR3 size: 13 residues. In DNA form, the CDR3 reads TGTGCCAGCGGAGGGGCGCCAGCGGGGGAGCAGTACTTC. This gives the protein CASGGAPAGEQYF.

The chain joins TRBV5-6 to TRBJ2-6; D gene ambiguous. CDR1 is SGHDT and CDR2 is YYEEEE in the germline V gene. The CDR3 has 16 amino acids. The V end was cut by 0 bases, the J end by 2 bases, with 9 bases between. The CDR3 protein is CASSLVSAAGANVLTF. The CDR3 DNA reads TGTGCCAGCAGCTTGGTTTCGGCGGCTGGGGCCAACGTCCTGACTTTC.

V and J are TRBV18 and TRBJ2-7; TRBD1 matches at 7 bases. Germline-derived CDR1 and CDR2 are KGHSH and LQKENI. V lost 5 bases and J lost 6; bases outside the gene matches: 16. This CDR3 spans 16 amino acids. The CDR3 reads CASSSLEGGPGTEQYF. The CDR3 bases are TGTGCCAGCTCAAGTTTAGAAGGGGGCCCGGGGACCGAGCAGTACTTC.

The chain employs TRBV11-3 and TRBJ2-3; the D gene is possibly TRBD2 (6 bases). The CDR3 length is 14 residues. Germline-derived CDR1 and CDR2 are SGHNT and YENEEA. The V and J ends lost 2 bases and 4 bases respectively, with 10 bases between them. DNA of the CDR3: TGTGCCAGCAGCTTATCTCGGGGGTCAGATACGCAGTATTTT. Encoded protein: CASSLSRGSDTQYF. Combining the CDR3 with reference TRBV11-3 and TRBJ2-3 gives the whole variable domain EAGVVQSPRYKIIEKKQPVAFWCNPISGHNTLYWYLQNLGQGPELLIRYENEEAVDDSQLPKDRFSAERLKGVDSTLKIQPAELGDSAVYLCASSLSRGSDTQYFGPGTRLTVL.

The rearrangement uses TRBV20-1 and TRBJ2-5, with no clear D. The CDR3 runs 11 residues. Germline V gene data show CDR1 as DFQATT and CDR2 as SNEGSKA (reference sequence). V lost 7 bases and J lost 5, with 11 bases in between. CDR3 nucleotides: TGCAGTGGACGGAGATCGGAGACCCAGTACTTC. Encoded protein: CSGRRSETQYF.

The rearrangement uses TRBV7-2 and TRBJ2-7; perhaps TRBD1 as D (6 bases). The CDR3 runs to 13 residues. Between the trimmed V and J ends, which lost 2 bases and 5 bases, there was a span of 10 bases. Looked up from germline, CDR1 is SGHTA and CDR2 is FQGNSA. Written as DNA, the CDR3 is TGTGCCAGCAGCTTATCCTACAGGGACGAGCAGTACTTC. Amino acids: CASSLSYRDEQYF.

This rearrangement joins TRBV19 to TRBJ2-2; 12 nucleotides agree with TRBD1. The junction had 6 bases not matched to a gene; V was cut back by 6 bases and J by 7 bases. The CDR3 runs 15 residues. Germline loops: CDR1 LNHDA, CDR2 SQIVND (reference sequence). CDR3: CASRWGQGAVGELFF. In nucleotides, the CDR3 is TGTGCCAGTAGATGGGGACAGGGGGCGGTCGGGGAGCTGTTTTTT.

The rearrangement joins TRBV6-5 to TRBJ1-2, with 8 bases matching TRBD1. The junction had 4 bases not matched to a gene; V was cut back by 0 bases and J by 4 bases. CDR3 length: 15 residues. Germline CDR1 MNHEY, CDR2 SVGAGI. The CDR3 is CASSYSATGVYGYTF. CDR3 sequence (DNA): TGTGCCAGCAGTTACTCTGCGACAGGGGTCTATGGCTACACCTTC.

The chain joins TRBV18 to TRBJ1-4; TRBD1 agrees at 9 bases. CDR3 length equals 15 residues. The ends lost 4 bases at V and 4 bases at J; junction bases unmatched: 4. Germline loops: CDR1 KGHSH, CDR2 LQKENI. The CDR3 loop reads CASSRRQGDNEKLFF. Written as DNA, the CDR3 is TGTGCCAGCTCACGCAGACAGGGGGATAATGAAAAACTGTTTTTT.